Listed below are T cell receptor beta chains from one sample, sequenced in a study of OX40 agonist ivuxolimab in advanced cancers. The assay was immunoSEQ multiplex PCR, and TCRdb's table has in-frame clones only and misses some. The sample lists over 50,000 clones, 80% to 95% occurring once. The sample in question was CD4+ or CD8+ T cells sorted from blood, obtained in a trial of the OX40 agonist ivuxolimab. The receptors come from an adult with an advanced solid tumor such as melanoma, head and neck, liver or kidney cancer. Each CDR3 is given with its conserved first and last residue. The D gene is left open where the match is weak. Some rows mark clone size as missing; the rest say once, few, many or name a class of expanded clone.

v_gene	d_gene	j_gene	abundance	CDR3aa	CDR3nt
TRBV23-1	TRBD1	TRBJ2-7	-	CASSQSRGAGGTPQYF	TGCGCCAGCAGTCAATCGAGAGGGGCAGGGGGCACACCCCAGTACTTC
TRBV15	-	TRBJ2-1	-	CATSRDRLNEQFF	TGTGCCACCAGCAGAGACAGACTCAATGAGCAGTTCTTC
TRBV28	-	TRBJ2-1	-	CASSLVNEQFF	TGTGCCAGCAGTTTAGTCAATGAGCAGTTCTTC
TRBV28	-	TRBJ2-3	-	CASSLSQTFTDTQYF	TGTGCCAGCAGTTTAAGCCAGACCTTCACAGATACGCAGTATTTT
TRBV30	-	TRBJ1-2	-	CAWSVPNLLYGYTF	TGTGCCTGGAGTGTACCTAACTTGTTGTATGGCTACACCTTC
TRBV5-4	-	TRBJ1-4	-	CAGKVWGGEKLFF	TGTGCCGGGAAAGTCTGGGGAGGTGAAAAACTGTTTTTT
TRBV15	-	TRBJ2-1	-	CATSRGRGRSYNEQFF	TGTGCCACCAGCAGAGGAAGGGGCCGCTCCTACAATGAGCAGTTCTTC
TRBV7-8	TRBD2	TRBJ2-3	-	CASTLAGGEGDTQYF	TGTGCCAGCACCTTGGCCGGCGGGGAGGGAGATACGCAGTATTTT
TRBV28	TRBD2	TRBJ2-3	-	CASTQTNGLVVLDTQYF	TGTGCCAGCACCCAAACCAATGGACTAGTTGTACTCGATACGCAGTATTTT
TRBV10-1	TRBD1	TRBJ1-6	-	CASSERKDRKNSPLHF	TGCGCCAGCAGTGAGAGGAAGGACAGGAAGAATTCACCCCTCCACTTT
TRBV29-1	-	TRBJ2-4	once	CSVTGAAKNIQYF	TGCAGCGTTACTGGGGCGGCCAAAAACATTCAGTACTTC
TRBV6-1	-	TRBJ2-7	-	CASSERDFLEQYF	TGTGCCAGCAGTGAACGAGACTTCCTAGAGCAGTACTTC
TRBV6-5	-	TRBJ2-7	-	CASSWTSSYEQYF	TGTGCCAGCAGTTGGACTTCCTCCTACGAGCAGTACTTC
TRBV4-3	-	TRBJ1-6	-	CASSQEGNSPLHF	TGCGCCAGCAGCCAAGAAGGCAATTCACCCCTCCACTTT
TRBV4-2	-	TRBJ2-1	few	CASSQDPPAYNEQFF	TGTGCCAGCAGCCAAGATCCCCCTGCCTACAATGAGCAGTTCTTC
TRBV28	-	TRBJ1-2	-	CASTRPGYGYTF	TGTGCCAGCACACGGCCCGGCTATGGCTACACCTTC
TRBV6-6	TRBD1	TRBJ2-7	-	CASSSHDRADEQYF	TGTGCCAGCAGCTCCCACGACAGGGCCGACGAGCAGTACTTC
TRBV13	-	TRBJ1-3	-	CASSLPTLGNTIYF	-
TRBV6-5	-	TRBJ2-7	once	CASSYSTGTQAYEQYF	TGTGCCAGCAGTTACTCCACCGGGACGCAAGCCTACGAGCAGTACTTC
TRBV29-1	-	TRBJ1-2	-	CSVEALFLSRGDYGYTF	TGCAGCGTTGAAGCCCTCTTCCTTAGCAGGGGCGACTATGGCTACACCTTC
TRBV30	-	TRBJ1-6	-	CAWSVLDSSPLHF	TGTGCCTGGAGTGTCTTGGATAGTTCACCCCTCCACTTT
TRBV30	-	TRBJ1-2	-	CAWSSRAAYGYTF	TGTGCCTGGAGTAGCAGGGCTGCCTATGGCTACACCTTC
TRBV6-5	-	TRBJ2-3	-	CASSYPSARDTQYF	TGTGCCAGTAGTTACCCCAGCGCCCGAGATACGCAGTATTTT
TRBV28	-	TRBJ2-7	-	CASSSSSYEQYF	TGTGCCAGCAGTTCCAGCTCCTACGAGCAGTACTTC
TRBV6-1	-	TRBJ2-2	-	CASSQTGVTGELFF	TGTGCCAGCAGCCAAACAGGTGTCACCGGGGAGCTGTTTTTT
TRBV28	-	TRBJ1-5	-	CASSLQVNQPQHF	TGTGCCAGCAGTTTACAAGTAAATCAGCCCCAGCATTTT
TRBV23-1	TRBD2	TRBJ2-1	-	CASSHFMASGRDYNEQFF	TGCGCCAGCAGTCATTTCATGGCTAGCGGGAGAGATTACAATGAGCAGTTCTTC
TRBV19	-	TRBJ1-5	-	CASSSWGLGTPQHF	TGTGCCAGTAGTTCCTGGGGTTTGGGGACGCCCCAGCATTTT
TRBV28	-	TRBJ2-3	-	CASSPLDTQYF	TGTGCCAGCAGTCCCCTAGATACGCAGTATTTT
TRBV30	-	TRBJ1-1	few	CAWSVHLNTEAFF	TGTGCCTGGAGTGTTCACTTGAACACTGAAGCTTTCTTT
TRBV28	-	TRBJ1-3	-	CATLRDYAANAGNTIYF	TGTGCCACCCTCCGGGACTACGCGGCGAACGCTGGAAACACCATATATTTT
TRBV28	TRBD1	TRBJ1-2	-	CASSLRAGGDGYTF	TGTGCCAGCAGTTTAAGGGCAGGGGGCGATGGCTACACCTTC
TRBV4-3	-	TRBJ1-4	-	CASSQGRGFATNEKLFF	TGCGCCAGCAGCCAAGGTCGAGGATTTGCAACTAATGAAAAACTGTTTTTT
TRBV5-8	TRBD1	TRBJ2-3	-	CASSQLRDRGTDTQYF	TGTGCCAGCAGCCAACTTCGGGACAGGGGCACAGATACGCAGTATTTT
TRBV4-3	-	TRBJ1-1	-	CASSQDLPYEAFF	TGCGCCAGCAGCCAAGATCTCCCCTATGAAGCTTTCTTT
TRBV9	-	TRBJ2-3	once	CASSVGGSSTDTQYF	TGTGCCAGCAGCGTAGGTGGCAGTAGCACAGATACGCAGTATTTT
TRBV10-2	-	TRBJ2-2	-	CASSPNTGELFF	TGCGCCAGCAGCCCGAACACCGGGGAGCTGTTTTTT
TRBV9	-	TRBJ2-3	-	CASSVASTDTQYF	TGTGCCAGCAGCGTAGCTAGCACAGATACGCAGTATTTT
TRBV6-5	-	TRBJ2-6	-	CASSSGANVLTF	TGTGCCAGCAGTTCTGGGGCCAACGTCCTGACTTTC
TRBV30	TRBD1	TRBJ1-1	-	CAWARPGQEAEAFF	TGTGCCTGGGCCCGCCCGGGACAGGAGGCTGAAGCTTTCTTT
TRBV9	-	TRBJ1-5	-	CASSAPNGPQHF	TGTGCCAGCAGCGCCCCCAACGGGCCCCAGCATTTT
TRBV6-6	-	TRBJ2-7	-	CASSSPFDGAEQYF	TGTGCCAGCAGTAGCCCTTTCGACGGGGCCGAGCAGTACTTC
TRBV4-3	TRBD2	TRBJ2-4	-	CASSPRRGGAKNIQYF	TGCGCCAGCAGTCCCCGGCGGGGGGGGGCCAAAAACATTCAGTACTTC
TRBV18	-	TRBJ1-1	-	CASSPIWGNYTEAFF	TGTGCCAGCTCACCGATCTGGGGAAATTACACTGAAGCTTTCTTT
TRBV13	-	TRBJ2-3	-	CASSLYMGADTQYF	TGTGCCAGCAGCTTATATATGGGGGCAGATACGCAGTATTTT
TRBV27	-	TRBJ1-1	-	CASSLGNTEAFF	TGTGCCAGCAGTTTAGGGAACACTGAAGCTTTCTTT
TRBV10-3	-	TRBJ1-3	-	CAISGDGNTIYF	TGTGCCATCAGTGGGGACGGAAACACCATATATTTT
TRBV7-2	TRBD2	TRBJ2-3	-	CASSLSGIRTDTQYF	TGTGCCAGCAGCCTTAGCGGGATTCGCACAGATACGCAGTATTTT
TRBV6-5	-	TRBJ2-1	-	CASSDDWAHNEQFF	TGTGCCAGCAGTGACGACTGGGCGCACAATGAGCAGTTCTTC
TRBV7-2	-	TRBJ1-2	-	CASTPGEGGYGYTF	TGTGCCAGCACCCCCGGGGAGGGAGGCTATGGCTACACCTTC
TRBV25-1	-	TRBJ2-1	once	CASTVSGWTYNEQFF	TGTGCCAGCACGGTTTCGGGCTGGACCTACAATGAGCAGTTCTTC
TRBV5-1	TRBD1	TRBJ1-2	-	CASSDGQGIGYTF	TGCGCCAGCAGCGATGGACAGGGAATTGGCTACACCTTC
TRBV9	-	TRBJ2-3	-	CASSVAAGGTDTQYF	TGTGCCAGCAGCGTAGCGGCAGGGGGCACAGATACGCAGTATTTT
TRBV19	-	TRBJ1-5	-	CASSSYRDNQPQHF	TGTGCCAGTAGTTCATACAGGGACAATCAGCCCCAGCATTTT
TRBV28	-	TRBJ2-2	once	CASSTGSIANTGELFF	TGTGCCAGCAGTACGGGCTCTATCGCGAACACCGGGGAGCTGTTTTTT
TRBV7-9	-	TRBJ2-1	-	CASSLIPGAYNEQFF	TGTGCCAGCAGCTTAATCCCGGGGGCTTACAATGAGCAGTTCTTC
TRBV7-2	TRBD2	TRBJ2-3	-	CASSFGLAGKDTQYF	TGTGCCAGCAGCTTCGGACTAGCGGGAAAAGATACGCAGTATTTT